This T cell receptor (beta chain) emerged from a study of blood T cell repertoires in COVID-19. This CDR3 spans 15 amino acids. The V gene's germline CDR1 is LNHDA and CDR2 SQIVND (reference sequence). The V segment lost 4 bases and the J segment 5 bases; nucleotides outside the gene matches: 9. Measured with immunoSEQ multiplex PCR; TCRdb has only the in-frame clones, and not every one. The repertoire consists of over 200,000 clones, with roughly nine tenths occurring once and the leading ten covering roughly 6.5%. Material: peripheral blood. The receptor comes from a man aged 60 to 69 who had recovered from COVID-19. V is TRBV19 and J is TRBJ1-1, with 8 bases matching TRBD1. CDR3 residues: CASSTGGGLGTEAFF. The CDR3 DNA follows: TGTGCCAGTAGTACAGGGGGCGGGTTGGGAACTGAAGCTTTCTTT.